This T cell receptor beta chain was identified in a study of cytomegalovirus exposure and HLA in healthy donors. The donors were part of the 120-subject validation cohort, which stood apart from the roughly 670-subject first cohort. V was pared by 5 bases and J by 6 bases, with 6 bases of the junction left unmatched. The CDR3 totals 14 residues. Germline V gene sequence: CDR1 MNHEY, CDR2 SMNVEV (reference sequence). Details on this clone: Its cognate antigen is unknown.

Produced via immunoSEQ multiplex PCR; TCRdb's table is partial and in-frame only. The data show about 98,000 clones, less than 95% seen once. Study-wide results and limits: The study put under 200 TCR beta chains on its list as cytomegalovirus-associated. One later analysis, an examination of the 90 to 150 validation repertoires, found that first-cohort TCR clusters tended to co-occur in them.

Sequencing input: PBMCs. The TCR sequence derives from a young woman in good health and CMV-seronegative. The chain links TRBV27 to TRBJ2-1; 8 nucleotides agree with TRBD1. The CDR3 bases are TGTGCCAGCAGTCTGGACAGGGTTGGCAATGAGCAGTTCTTC. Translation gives CASSLDRVGNEQFF.